Each of the 25 T cell receptor beta chains below was sequenced from the same sample in a study of cytomegalovirus exposure and HLA in healthy donors. 13 Jbeta primers and 60 Vbeta primers were used for the PCR. The table came from immunoSEQ multiplex PCR; TCRdb's copy has only in-frame clones and leaves some out. The sample has about 95,000 clones; around 70% are singletons. The specimen was PBMCs. These receptors all stem from a man aged 60 to 69 in good health and CMV-seronegative.

This clone has only one observation. The chain couples TRBV6-5 to TRBJ2-5; possibly TRBD1 for D (5 bases). Trimming took 6 bases from V and 4 from J, leaving 12 bases between them. This CDR3 has 13 residues. Germline CDR1 reads MNHEY; CDR2 reads SVGAGI. Here the CDR3 reads CASSRTGLETQYF. The CDR3 DNA reads as TGTGCCAGCAGCCGTACAGGTTTAGAGACCCAGTACTTC.

V usage is TRBV28 and J usage is TRBJ1-2, with unresolved D. Trimming cost V 1 base and J 4 bases, with 10 bases left between them. This CDR3 region has 14 residues. Germline CDR1 and CDR2: MDHEN and SYDVKM. The CDR3 loop is CASSLLYSFYGYTF. CDR3 bases: TGTGCCAGCAGTTTATTATACAGCTTCTATGGCTACACCTTC.

This clone appeared a few times. J is TRBJ2-1 and V is TRBV7-8; TRBD2 matches at 8 bases. The CDR3 consists of 15 residues. Germline V gives CDR1 SGHVS, CDR2 FQNEAQ. Unmatched junction bases numbered 7, after V lost 2 bases and J lost 7 bases. CDR3 in amino acids: CASSLQAGVRNEQFF. The CDR3 DNA sequence: TGTGCCAGCAGCTTACAAGCGGGAGTACGGAATGAGCAGTTCTTC. The full variable domain, with the rest looked up from reference TRBV7-8 and TRBJ2-1, is GAGVSQSPRYKVAKRGQDVALRCDPISGHVSLFWYQQALGQGPEFLTYFQNEAQLDKSGLPSDRFFAERPEGSVSTLKIQRTQQEDSAVYLCASSLQAGVRNEQFFGPGTRLTVL.

This sequence joins TRBV2 and TRBJ2-3; TRBD2 aligns across 7 bases. V trimming: 4 bases; J trimming: 4 bases; junction bases outside the gene matches: 5. Germline values: CDR1 SNHLY, CDR2 FYNNEI. This CDR3 is 14 amino acids long. In DNA form, the CDR3 reads TGTGCCAGCAGTGTCAGTACTAGCGCAGATACGCAGTATTTT. Amino acid sequence: CASSVSTSADTQYF.

This clone was counted a few times. V usage is TRBV7-8 and J usage is TRBJ2-1; D is perhaps TRBD1 (5 bases). The CDR3 length is 17 residues. The germline V and J ends were trimmed by 5 bases and 0 bases, with 17 bases remaining between them. CDR1 and CDR2 from the germline V gene are SGHVS and FQNEAQ. This CDR3 reads CASSPSSLQVSYNEQFF. DNA of the CDR3: TGTGCCAGCAGCCCCTCCTCTTTACAGGTCTCCTACAATGAGCAGTTCTTC. Full variable domain (outside the CDR3, taken from reference TRBV7-8 and TRBJ2-1): GAGVSQSPRYKVAKRGQDVALRCDPISGHVSLFWYQQALGQGPEFLTYFQNEAQLDKSGLPSDRFFAERPEGSVSTLKIQRTQQEDSAVYLCASSPSSLQVSYNEQFFGPGTRLTVL.

The chain employs TRBV15 and TRBJ2-3; D might be TRBD2 (7 bases). The germline gives CDR1 LNHNV, CDR2 YYDKDF (reference sequence). The V gene lost 5 bases and the J gene lost 1 base, with 16 bases spanning the gap. CDR3 length equals 16 residues. The CDR3 DNA sequence: TGTGCCACCAGCTTCTTGGACAGCGGGGGCACAGATACGCAGTATTTT. This encodes CATSFLDSGGTDTQYF.

This clone has more than one count but fewer than ten. The gene calls are TRBV2 and TRBJ2-3; 9 nucleotides line up with TRBD1. The CDR3 totals 14 residues. V lost 7 bases, J lost 3 bases, and 5 bases stayed unmatched. Germline CDR1 and CDR2: SNHLY and FYNNEI. The DNA for the CDR3 is TGTGCCAGCACCGAACAGGGGGCGACAGATACGCAGTATTTT. Translation: CASTEQGATDTQYF.

The genes are TRBV4-1 and TRBJ1-5; possible D gene TRBD1, 5 bases. The CDR3 has 15 residues. Trimming stripped 0 bases from V and 4 bases from J, with 10 bases between. CDR1 and CDR2 (germline): MGHRA, YSYEKL. The CDR3 sequence is CASSQEATVNQPQHF. In DNA, the CDR3 is TGCGCCAGCAGCCAAGAGGCGACAGTAAATCAGCCCCAGCATTTT.

The chain uses TRBV19 and TRBJ2-3, with D perhaps TRBD2 (6 bases). Trimming stripped 6 bases from V and 8 bases from J, with 12 bases between. CDR3 length equals 12 residues. CDR1 is LNHDA and CDR2 is SQIVND in the germline V gene (reference sequence). In DNA, the CDR3 is TGTGCCAGTAGCCGGGACTTTGGTACGCAGTATTTT. Its translation is CASSRDFGTQYF.

This chain links TRBV7-2 with TRBJ1-1, with a weak D call TRBD1 (6 bases). The CDR3 has 15 residues. Germline V lookup: CDR1 SGHTA, CDR2 FQGNSA. The ends were cut back, 4 bases at V and 6 bases at J, with 18 bases in the middle. The CDR3, as DNA: TGTGCCAGCAGCTCACGGGGGGGCTCCGGCGCTGAAGCTTTCTTT. It is translated as CASSSRGGSGAEAFF.

This clone was counted only a few times. The genes are TRBV5-1 and TRBJ2-2, with 8 bases identical to TRBD2. The V gene's germline CDR1 is SGHRS and CDR2 YFSETQ. V was clipped by 1 base and J by 5 bases; unmatched bases: 4. The CDR3 consists of 15 residues. For the CDR3, the DNA is TGCGCCAGCAGCTTGTCCCCTAGCGGGACCGGGGAGCTGTTTTTT. It codes for CASSLSPSGTGELFF. Full variable domain (missing parts from reference TRBV5-1 and TRBJ2-2): KAGVTQTPRYLIKTRGQQVTLSCSPISGHRSVSWYQQTPGQGLQFLFEYFSETQRNKGNFPGRFSGRQFSNSRSEMNVSTLELGDSALYLCASSLSPSGTGELFFGEGSRLTVL.

Comments on this clone: Other DNA sequences in the same sample also yield this CDR3. The chain recombines TRBV5-1 with TRBJ2-5; no reliable D call. CDR1 SGHRS and CDR2 YFSETQ come from the germline V gene. The CDR3 contains 13 residues. Trimming cost V 0 bases and J 1 base, with 4 bases left between them. CDR3 loop: CASSLDSQETQYF. For the CDR3, the DNA is TGCGCCAGCAGCTTGGACAGCCAAGAGACCCAGTACTTC.

This chain links TRBV6-1 with TRBJ2-1; 9 bases map to TRBD1. V was pared by 3 bases and J by 4 bases, with 1 base of the junction left unmatched. The CDR3 spans 14 residues. Germline CDR1 is MNHNS and CDR2 is SASEGT. CDR3 amino acids: CASSDGTGYNEQFF. In DNA form, the CDR3 reads TGTGCCAGCAGTGACGGGACAGGGTACAATGAGCAGTTCTTC.

The chain carries TRBV19 and TRBJ2-3; 8 bases are a match to TRBD2. This CDR3 is 16 amino acids long. Unmatched junction bases numbered 12, after V lost 5 bases and J lost 5 bases. In germline, CDR1 is LNHDA, CDR2 SQIVND (reference sequence). CDR3 protein: CASSGSGAGEGDTQYF. The CDR3 nucleotides are TGTGCCAGTAGTGGTTCTGGAGCGGGGGAGGGAGATACGCAGTATTTT.

The rearrangement joins TRBV28 to TRBJ2-7; 9 positions match TRBD1. Germline lookup yields CDR1 MDHEN and CDR2 SYDVKM. Trimming cost V 7 bases and J 1 base; bases outside gene matches: 8. The CDR3 contains 15 residues. The CDR3 protein is CASITSGTGSYEQYF. DNA of the CDR3: TGTGCCAGCATCACGTCAGGGACAGGGTCCTACGAGCAGTACTTC.

The chain recombines TRBV5-4 with TRBJ2-7; TRBD1 matches at 8 bases. This CDR3 has 16 residues. From germline, CDR1 is SGHNT and CDR2 YYREEE (reference sequence). Germline trimming cut 4 bases from V and 4 bases from J; bases unmatched to any gene: 13. CDR3 in DNA: TGTGCCAGCAGCCCCACCACGGACAGGGTTGTTTACGAGCAGTACTTC. This codes for CASSPTTDRVVYEQYF.

The chain is built from TRBV7-8 and TRBJ1-2; 8 bases are a match to TRBD1. V lost 5 bases to trimming and J lost 1 base; unmatched junction nucleotides: 6. This CDR3 region has 15 residues. The germline CDR1 and CDR2 sequences are SGHVS and FQNEAQ. The chain's CDR3 is CASSDRTGLNYGYTF. The CDR3 DNA is TGTGCCAGCAGCGATCGGACAGGGCTTAACTATGGCTACACCTTC.

This clone occurred a few times. The chain combines TRBV6-6 with TRBJ1-1; 9 positions agree with TRBD1. Germline V lookup: CDR1 MNHNY, CDR2 SVGAGI (reference sequence). CDR3 size: 14 residues. The trim removed 6 bases at V and 4 bases at J, leaving 6 bases unmatched. CDR3: CASRGQGTSTEAFF. In nucleotides, the CDR3 is TGTGCCAGCAGAGGACAGGGGACCTCCACTGAAGCTTTCTTT.

The chain combines TRBV18 with TRBJ1-4; D is unclear. CDR3 length: 14 amino acids. The V and J ends lost 6 bases and 7 bases respectively, with 15 bases between them. The germline V gene has CDR1 KGHSH and CDR2 LQKENI. In DNA, the CDR3 is TGTGCCAGCTCGGGGAGCAACCAAGGTGAAAAACTGTTTTTT. It codes for CASSGSNQGEKLFF.

The chain joins TRBV4-2 to TRBJ2-5, with 8 bases fitting TRBD2. CDR1 is LGHNA and CDR2 is YNFKEQ in the germline V gene. Germline trimming cut 2 bases from V and 5 bases from J; bases unmatched to any gene: 7. The CDR3 is 15 amino acids. CDR3 protein: CASSQSGSDGETQYF. DNA for the CDR3: TGTGCCAGCAGCCAAAGCGGGAGTGATGGGGAGACCCAGTACTTC.

The chain employs TRBV9 and TRBJ2-2; a possible D gene is TRBD2 (6 bases). Trimming stripped 1 base from V and 5 bases from J, with 9 bases between. Germline loops: CDR1 SGDLS, CDR2 YYNGEE. The CDR3 extends over 14 amino acids. CDR3 region: CASSVSGWTGELFF. The CDR3 DNA sequence: TGTGCCAGCAGCGTAAGCGGGTGGACCGGGGAGCTGTTTTTT.

The chain joins TRBV5-1 to TRBJ2-2; D is unresolved. The CDR3 consists of 13 residues. CDR1 and CDR2 from the germline V gene are SGHRS and YFSETQ. Trimming cost V 7 bases and J 1 base, with 8 bases left between them. The CDR3 DNA reads TGCGCCAGCGCGGCGGTGAACACCGGGGAGCTGTTTTTT. It is translated as CASAAVNTGELFF.

The sample holds a few counts of this clone. This chain connects TRBV4-2 to TRBJ2-1, with 8 nucleotides matching TRBD1. The J segment lost 2 bases and the V segment lost 3 bases, leaving 9 bases of the junction unmatched. This CDR3 has 17 amino acids. Germline CDR1 reads LGHNA; CDR2 reads YNFKEQ. The DNA for the CDR3 is TGTGCCAGCAGCCACCAGGCGGGACAGGAGGCCTACAATGAGCAGTTCTTC. Translating it yields CASSHQAGQEAYNEQFF.

In nucleotides, the CDR3 is TGCGCCAGCAGCCTGGCGAGTGGGACAGAAAAAAAGGAAAAACTGTTTTTT. It specifies CASSLASGTEKKEKLFF. This chain connects TRBV4-1 to TRBJ1-4; 7 bases are a match to TRBD1. Germline V gene sequence: CDR1 MGHRA, CDR2 YSYEKL. The CDR3 covers 17 residues. The ends lost 4 bases at V and 8 bases at J; junction bases unmatched: 16.

The chain links TRBV6-5 to TRBJ1-3; 9 bases line up with TRBD1. J gave up 3 bases and V 5 bases, and 5 bases lay outside the gene matches. CDR3 size: 15 residues. Germline values: CDR1 MNHEY, CDR2 SVGAGI. The CDR3 sequence: CASSLQGAGGNTIYF. The CDR3 coding sequence is TGTGCCAGCAGTCTACAGGGGGCGGGTGGAAACACCATATATTTT.